The rows below give T cell receptor beta chains drawn from one sample of a study of post-analysis software for immune sequencing data. Via MiXCR, TCRdb re-called the PCR reads, giving one row per CDR3 protein. The table records 600,000 to 700,000 distinct CDR3 sequences, roughly three fifths of them present only once. Material: blood. These receptors all come from a girl aged 2 to 10 with multiple sclerosis. The CDR3 runs from the conserved cysteine through the conserved F or W. D genes are given only for firm matches. A row's size may be missing; if present it is once, few, many or a size class.

J: TRBJ1-2
V: TRBV4-3
D: TRBD1
size: few
DNA: TGCGCCAGCAGCCCAGGACAGGGGCGGGTTGGCTACACCTTC
CDR3: CASSPGQGRVGYTF

J: TRBJ2-5
V: TRBV6-4
D: TRBD2
size: few
DNA: TGTGCCAGCTCCCCCGGGGGGGCCCAAGAGACCCAGTACTTC
CDR3: CASSPGGAQETQYF

J: TRBJ1-1
V: TRBV12-3/TRBV12-4
D: -
size: -
DNA: TGTGCCAGCAGTTCAGGCGGGGGACTGAACACTGAAGCTTTCTTT
CDR3: CASSSGGGLNTEAFF

J: TRBJ2-3
V: TRBV10-3
D: TRBD2
size: -
DNA: TGTGCCATTAAGGGAGGGGAGCAACGAGATACGCAGTATTTT
CDR3: CAIKGGEQRDTQYF

J: TRBJ2-1
V: TRBV27
D: TRBD2
size: few
DNA: TGTGCCAGCAGGGGGCTAGCGGGAACCTATGAGCAGTTCTTC
CDR3: CASRGLAGTYEQFF

J: TRBJ2-7
V: TRBV7-9
D: -
size: -
DNA: TGTGCCAGCAGCCCCATCACAGGCCACCACCCGTCCTACGAGCAGTACTTC
CDR3: CASSPITGHHPSYEQYF

J: TRBJ2-7
V: TRBV5-1
D: TRBD1
size: -
DNA: TGCGCCAGCAGCTCGCTACAGGGGTCTAGCGAGCAGTACTTC
CDR3: CASSSLQGSSEQYF

J: TRBJ2-1
V: TRBV5-1
D: TRBD1
size: -
DNA: TGCGCCAGCAAATTGCCTGAGGACAGGGGGATGGTTGAGCAGTTCTTC
CDR3: CASKLPEDRGMVEQFF

J: TRBJ1-1
V: TRBV10-3
D: -
size: -
DNA: TGTGCCATCAGTGAGCGTACAGAGAACACTGAAGCTTTCTTT
CDR3: CAISERTENTEAFF

J: TRBJ2-7
V: TRBV7-6
D: TRBD2
size: -
DNA: TGTGCCAGCAGCTTATCCCTAGGACTAGCAGGCGAGCAGTACTTC
CDR3: CASSLSLGLAGEQYF

J: TRBJ2-1
V: TRBV20-1
D: TRBD2
size: -
DNA: TGCAGTGCCCCAGGGGGCCAGACTAGCGGGAGAACTGAGCAGTTCTTC
CDR3: CSAPGGQTSGRTEQFF

J: TRBJ2-7
V: TRBV5-6
D: TRBD1
size: -
DNA: TGTGCCAGCAGCTCCTTTGACAGGGTCGGCTCCTACGAGCAGTACTTC
CDR3: CASSSFDRVGSYEQYF

J: TRBJ2-5
V: TRBV5-1
D: -
size: -
DNA: TGCGCCAGCAGCCCAGGACGGGGAAAAGAGACCCAGTACTTC
CDR3: CASSPGRGKETQYF

J: TRBJ1-1
V: TRBV12-3/TRBV12-4
D: -
size: -
DNA: TGTGCCAGCAGTCCCCGACCCAGGACAGCCCCGATGAGGCACACTGAAGCTTTCTTT
CDR3: CASSPRPRTAPMRHTEAFF

J: TRBJ2-1
V: TRBV6-6
D: -
size: few
DNA: TGTGCCAGCAGTTACGGGGGCACTGAGCAGTTCTTC
CDR3: CASSYGGTEQFF

J: TRBJ1-5
V: TRBV10-3
D: -
size: -
DNA: TGTGCCATCAGCAGTGAAGAGGGCAATCAGCCCCAGCATTTT
CDR3: CAISSEEGNQPQHF

J: TRBJ2-5
V: TRBV6-2/TRBV6-3
D: -
size: -
DNA: TGTGCCAGCAGTTACGTCGACCAAGAGACCCAGTACTTC
CDR3: CASSYVDQETQYF

J: TRBJ2-3
V: TRBV7-3
D: -
size: -
DNA: TGTGCCAGCAGCTTCGGGCCGATCACTAGCACAGATACGCAGTATTTT
CDR3: CASSFGPITSTDTQYF

J: TRBJ1-2
V: TRBV24-1
D: -
size: few
DNA: TGTGCCACCAGTGATGGGGGCACCTCTGGCTATGGCTACACCTTC
CDR3: CATSDGGTSGYGYTF

J: TRBJ2-7
V: TRBV15
D: -
size: -
DNA: TGTGCCACTAAACGGGCGGGCCCCTACGAGCAGTACTTC
CDR3: CATKRAGPYEQYF

J: TRBJ2-3
V: TRBV20-1
D: -
size: few
DNA: TGCAGTGCTAGAGACGGGACTCCCAACACAGATACGCAGTATTTT
CDR3: CSARDGTPNTDTQYF

J: TRBJ2-5
V: TRBV11-2
D: TRBD1
size: -
DNA: TGTGCCAGCAGCTTGACACCCGGGACAGCCAACCAAGAGACCCAGTACTTC
CDR3: CASSLTPGTANQETQYF

J: TRBJ2-1
V: TRBV9
D: TRBD2
size: few
DNA: TGTGCCAGCAGCGAGCGTAGCGGGAGCTCCTACAATGAGCAGTTCTTC
CDR3: CASSERSGSSYNEQFF

J: TRBJ2-1
V: TRBV12-3/TRBV12-4
D: -
size: -
DNA: TGTGCCAGCAGTTCACACCCGGGGGAGCAGTTCTTC
CDR3: CASSSHPGEQFF

J: TRBJ2-1
V: TRBV10-3
D: TRBD1
size: -
DNA: TGTGCCATCACTGACAGGGCGGGTGAGCAGTTCTTC
CDR3: CAITDRAGEQFF

J: TRBJ2-7
V: TRBV11-1
D: TRBD2
size: -
DNA: TGTGCCAGCAGCGGTCCACTAGCGGTCAGCTCCTACGAGCAGTACTTC
CDR3: CASSGPLAVSSYEQYF